These T cell receptor beta chains were read from a single sample in a study of blood T cells in healthy people across ages. TCRdb re-derived calls from the 5' RACE reads in MiXCR, one entry per CDR3 protein. This sample has about 1.4 million distinct CDR3 sequences, with approximately 60% found just once. Material for sequencing was blood. The origin of the receptors is a man in his late teens or twenties in good health. Both conserved end residues are part of each CDR3. D genes are given only for firm matches. Not all rows give a size; the values are once, few, many and, for expanded clones, a class.

>NA|few|TRBV7-2|TRBJ2-7
TGTGCCAGCAGCCACCCTGCCCTTTCCTACGAGCAGTACTTC
CASSHPALSYEQYF
>NA|NA|TRBV27|TRBJ2-1
TGTGCCAGCAGGATAGGGATCAATGAGCAGTTCTTC
CASRIGINEQFF
>NA|NA|TRBV20-1|TRBJ2-1
TGCAGTGCTAGCGGGGCCGTACAGAGGGGGAATGAGCAGTTCTTC
CSASGAVQRGNEQFF
>NA|NA|TRBV7-9|TRBJ1-1
TGTGCCAGCAGCTTAGGATGGAACACTGAAGCTTTCTTT
CASSLGWNTEAFF
>NA|NA|TRBV4-1|TRBJ2-1
TGCGCCAGCAGCCGCCTACGGGAGCCCTCAGAGGGTGAGCAGTTCTTC
CASSRLREPSEGEQFF
>NA|NA|TRBV5-1|TRBJ1-2
TGCGCCAGCAGCCTGCCTGACGCCTTGTATGGCTACACCTTC
CASSLPDALYGYTF
>TRBD1|NA|TRBV5-5|TRBJ2-7
TGTGCCAGCAGCTTGGACCCGGGACAGGGGTTCTACGAGCAGTACTTC
CASSLDPGQGFYEQYF
>NA|NA|TRBV5-6|TRBJ2-7
TGTGCCAGCAGCCCCGGGACTTCAGGCGAGCAGTACTTC
CASSPGTSGEQYF
>NA|NA|TRBV5-1|TRBJ1-1
TGCGCCAGCACCCCAGGGGAGGAGAACACTGAAGCTTTCTTT
CASTPGEENTEAFF
>NA|few|TRBV7-2|TRBJ2-3
TGTGCCAGCAGCAACCGGGAACTGCAGTATTTT
CASSNRELQYF
>NA|NA|TRBV5-5|TRBJ2-1
TGTGCCAGCAGCTTTGAAGGTCTCTGGTTCAATGAGCAGTTCTTC
CASSFEGLWFNEQFF
>NA|few|TRBV6-5|TRBJ2-1
TGTGCCAGCAGCTTGGACTCAAAGGCGGGGTACAATGAGCAGTTCTTC
CASSLDSKAGYNEQFF
>NA|NA|TRBV6-1|TRBJ1-2
TGTGCCAGCTCGGCGGCAGGGGAAATCCAGACCTATGGCTACACCTTC
CASSAAGEIQTYGYTF
>NA|NA|TRBV6-6|TRBJ1-2
TGTGCCAGCAGTTACTCGAGTGGAGGGGCTCGGATCGGTGGCTACACCTTC
CASSYSSGGARIGGYTF
>NA|NA|TRBV27|TRBJ2-5
TGTGCCAGCAGTTTACGGGCGGGATGGGAGACCCAGTACTTC
CASSLRAGWETQYF
>NA|few|TRBV20-1|TRBJ2-7
TGCAGTGCCCCAAGTGGCGGAGGAAAAGCGGGTACCCAGTACTTC
CSAPSGGGKAGTQYF
>TRBD1|NA|TRBV6-5|TRBJ1-2
TGTGCCAGCGCTATGGACAGGGGATATCATGGCTACACCTTC
CASAMDRGYHGYTF
>TRBD1|NA|TRBV4-2|TRBJ1-2
TGTGCCAGCAGCCAAGGTCGACAGGGAAGTGGCTACACCTTC
CASSQGRQGSGYTF
>NA|NA|TRBV14|TRBJ1-2
TGTGCCAGCAGCCAAGAGGAGTTCTATGGCTACACCTTC
CASSQEEFYGYTF
>NA|NA|TRBV18|TRBJ1-2
TGTGCCAGCTCGGGGACCCAGAGGTATGGCTACACCTTC
CASSGTQRYGYTF
>TRBD1|NA|TRBV29-1|TRBJ2-6
TGCAGCGTTGAGACACCCCGGGACAGGATCGCTTCTGGGGCCAACGTCCTGACTTTC
CSVETPRDRIASGANVLTF
>NA|NA|TRBV7-9|TRBJ2-1
TGTGCCAGCAGCTATGTAACGGGAGTGGATGAGCAGTTCTTC
CASSYVTGVDEQFF
>NA|NA|TRBV20-1|TRBJ2-7
TGCAGTGCCAGACCTAGGAGTCTCTACGAGCAGTACTTC
CSARPRSLYEQYF
>NA|NA|TRBV28|TRBJ1-5
TGTGCCAGCATCGGGTCCTGGGGAACGAGCAATCAGCCCCAGCATTTT
CASIGSWGTSNQPQHF
>NA|NA|TRBV3-1|TRBJ2-1
TGTGCCAGCAGCCAAGAGCCGGGATTAGTGAGTGAGCAGTTCTTC
CASSQEPGLVSEQFF
>TRBD1|NA|TRBV7-2|TRBJ2-1
TGTGCCAGCAGCAGGGACAGTTACGAGCAGTTCTTC
CASSRDSYEQFF
>NA|NA|TRBV7-2|TRBJ2-7
TGTGCCAGCAGCTTAGGCGTGACAGGCTCCTACGAGCAGTACTTC
CASSLGVTGSYEQYF
>NA|NA|TRBV5-1|TRBJ2-7
TGCGCCAGCAGCTTAAGACAGGTACGGATGGACGAGCAGTACTTC
CASSLRQVRMDEQYF
>TRBD2|few|TRBV5-6|TRBJ2-4
TGTGCCAGCAGCCCCGGGACTAGCGGCTTTAGTGGCATTCAGTACTTC
CASSPGTSGFSGIQYF
>NA|few|TRBV7-2|TRBJ2-7
TGTGCCAGCAGCTTATCCGCGGGAAGGTACGAGCAGTACTTC
CASSLSAGRYEQYF
>NA|NA|TRBV4-2|TRBJ2-7
TGTGCCAGCAGCCAAGTCGTAGGGAACTACGAGCAGTACTTC
CASSQVVGNYEQYF
>NA|NA|TRBV27|TRBJ1-4
TGTGCCAGCAGTTACTTTAGGGACGGTGTAAGTGAAAAACTGTTTTTT
CASSYFRDGVSEKLFF
>NA|NA|TRBV25-1|TRBJ1-5
TGTGCCAGCAGGGGGGTGGGGTCGGAGGGAGACACGAATCAGCCCCAGCATTTT
CASRGVGSEGDTNQPQHF
>NA|NA|TRBV6-6|TRBJ1-5
TGTGCCAGCAGTCCCGGGTATGGGGGTCAGCCCCAGCATTTT
CASSPGYGGQPQHF
>NA|many|TRBV27|TRBJ2-6
TGTGCCAGCACTTTCTCTGGGGCCAACGTCCTGACTTTC
CASTFSGANVLTF
>NA|NA|TRBV4-3|TRBJ2-7
TGCGCCAGCAGCCAAGAGAGGGGGGATTCCTACGAGCAGTACTTC
CASSQERGDSYEQYF
>TRBD2|few|TRBV25-1|TRBJ2-3
TGTGCCAGCAGTGAATCCCGGACTAGTAGCACAGATACGCAGTATTTT
CASSESRTSSTDTQYF
>TRBD2|NA|TRBV20-1|TRBJ2-1
TGCAGTGCTAGTTACGGACTAGCGGTCGGGTACAATGAGCAGTTCTTC
CSASYGLAVGYNEQFF
>TRBD1|NA|TRBV4-2|TRBJ2-1
TGTGCCGGCAGCCAAGCCGGGACAGGGCCCCTTGGGTACAATGAGCAGTTCTTC
CAGSQAGTGPLGYNEQFF